The 17 T cell receptor beta chains in this list originate from one sample, sequenced in a study of shared clonotypes between healthy human individuals. Assay: immunoSEQ multiplex PCR; the TCRdb copy retains only in-frame clones and omits some. Among some 1 million clones, 75% were seen once, and the ten largest hold approximately 1.5%. Sequenced sample: memory CD4+ T cells sorted from blood. Subset reported: CD45RA-negative fraction. These receptor sequences come from a man aged 18 to 29 in good health.

CDR3 sequence (DNA): TGTGCCAGTAGCAAGTCCGAACGGACAGGACCCGACGAGCAGTACTTC. It specifies CASSKSERTGPDEQYF. This chain connects TRBV2 to TRBJ2-7; 7 bases agree with TRBD1. Trimming removed 9 bases from V and 5 bases from J; junction bases left unmatched: 19. Per the germline V gene, CDR1 is SNHLY and CDR2 is FYNNEI. There are 16 residues in the CDR3. The full variable domain, completed using reference TRBV2 and TRBJ2-7, is EPEVTQTPSHQVTQMGQEVILRCVPISNHLYFYWYRQILGQKVEFLVSFYNNEISEKSEIFDDQFSVERPDGSNFTLKIRSTKLEDSAMYFCASSKSERTGPDEQYFGPGTRLTVT.

V gene TRBV7-2 combines with J gene TRBJ2-2; 9 nucleotides line up with TRBD1. CDR3 length: 14 amino acids. From germline, CDR1 is SGHTA and CDR2 FQGNSA. Unmatched junction bases numbered 4, after V lost 6 bases and J lost 5 bases. The CDR3 coding sequence is TGTGCCAGCAGACTACAGGGGGCGACCGGGGAGCTGTTTTTT. Amino acid sequence: CASRLQGATGELFF.

The CDR3 loop reads CALRPGTGSHEQYF. In DNA form, the CDR3 reads TGCGCCTTACGCCCCGGGACAGGGAGCCACGAGCAGTACTTC. This chain connects TRBV10-2 to TRBJ2-7; 9 bases fit TRBD1. Germline V CDR1 and CDR2: WSHSY, SAAADI. The CDR3 has 14 residues. Unmatched junction bases numbered 13, after V lost 11 bases and J lost 5 bases.

The genes are TRBV19 and TRBJ1-2, with TRBD1 matching over 9 bases. The V gene end was trimmed by 6 bases and the J gene end by 7 bases; junction bases not matched to a gene: 9. Per the germline V gene, CDR1 is LNHDA and CDR2 is SQIVND (reference sequence). The CDR3 has 14 residues. The CDR3, as DNA: TGTGCCAGTAGCCCGGGACAGGGAGGACGTGGCTACACCTTC. Translation: CASSPGQGGRGYTF.

The chain employs TRBV4-1 and TRBJ2-5; no clear D gene. The DNA end is a closer match to TRBJ2-7, so the J assignment may be wrong. Germline V CDR1 and CDR2: MGHRA, YSYEKL. The CDR3 covers 14 residues. CDR3 DNA: TGCGCCAGCAGGGCAGGCCTACTCTCCTACGAGCAGTACTTC. This sequence encodes CASRAGLLSYEQYF.

V usage is TRBV7-2 and J usage is TRBJ1-4, with 9 nucleotides matching TRBD1. CDR1 SGHTA and CDR2 FQGNSA come from the germline V gene. CDR3 length: 15 amino acids. The junction had 6 bases not matched to a gene; V was cut back by 3 bases and J by 7 bases. For the CDR3, the DNA is TGTGCCAGCAGCTTCCTCGGGGACAGGGCTGAAAAACTGTTTTTT. Translation gives CASSFLGDRAEKLFF.

This clone occurred once. The rearrangement links TRBV5-4 to TRBJ1-2, with 7 bases that match TRBD1. The CDR3 extends over 15 amino acids. Germline CDR1 reads SGHNT; CDR2 reads YYREEE (reference sequence). Trimming took 4 bases from V and 3 from J; bases not matched to a gene: 9. The CDR3 loop reads CASSARQGRDYGYTF. In nucleotides, the CDR3 is TGTGCCAGCAGCGCCCGACAGGGTAGAGACTATGGCTACACCTTC.

The rearrangement uses TRBV2 and TRBJ2-1; 11 bases fit TRBD2. CDR3 length equals 15 residues. With 7 bases clipped from V and 7 bases from J, the junction kept 9 bases outside the gene matches. Germline CDR1 reads SNHLY; CDR2 reads FYNNEI. CDR3 DNA sequence: TGTGCCAGCAAAAGTGGTAGCGGGAGGGCTAATGAGCAGTTCTTC. Translated: CASKSGSGRANEQFF. The variable domain in full, completed from reference TRBV2 and TRBJ2-1, reads EPEVTQTPSHQVTQMGQEVILRCVPISNHLYFYWYRQILGQKVEFLVSFYNNEISEKSEIFDDQFSVERPDGSNFTLKIRSTKLEDSAMYFCASKSGSGRANEQFFGPGTRLTVL.

The chain uses TRBV10-2 and TRBJ1-3; D unresolved. Trimming stripped 6 bases from V and 10 bases from J, with 13 bases between. The CDR3 contains 12 residues. Germline V gives CDR1 WSHSY, CDR2 SAAADI. The CDR3 reads CASRDTRGTIYF. The CDR3 DNA reads as TGCGCCAGCAGGGATACTAGAGGGACCATATATTTT.

Note on this clone: Within the sample, other DNA sequences also encode this same CDR3. This sequence joins TRBV18 and TRBJ2-2; 7 positions match TRBD2. This CDR3 comprises 16 residues. Germline-derived CDR1 and CDR2 are KGHSH and LQKENI. V lost 1 base to trimming and J lost 0 bases; unmatched junction nucleotides: 2. The CDR3: CASSPRGGANTGELFF. The CDR3 region has the DNA TGTGCCAGCTCACCACGGGGGGGAGCGAACACCGGGGAGCTGTTTTTT.

On this clone itself: This sample includes further DNA sequences coding for the same CDR3. V is TRBV7-2 and J is TRBJ2-7, with D unclear. The V end lost 5 bases, the J end lost 3 bases, and 8 bases lay between the germline ends. Germline-derived CDR1 and CDR2 are SGHTA and FQGNSA. The CDR3 is made up of 12 amino acids. CDR3 DNA sequence: TGTGCCAGCAGCCGTGACCGCTACGAGCAGTACTTC. Its protein product is CASSRDRYEQYF.

Worth noting for this clone: Other DNA sequences in this sample translate to the same CDR3. This chain uses TRBV20-1 with TRBJ2-5; D gene ambiguous. Trimming pared 6 bases from V and 0 bases from J, leaving 5 bases between. This CDR3 has 11 residues. Germline V gives CDR1 DFQATT, CDR2 SNEGSKA (reference sequence). The CDR3 reads CSAGHQETQYF. DNA for the CDR3: TGCAGTGCGGGCCACCAAGAGACCCAGTACTTC.

V usage is TRBV5-4 and J usage is TRBJ2-5; 8 bases line up with TRBD1. CDR3 length: 14 amino acids. In germline, CDR1 is SGHNT, CDR2 YYREEE (reference sequence). V shed 4 bases and J 5 bases; nucleotides not matched to a gene: 7. The CDR3 coding sequence is TGTGCCAGCAGCCCTATGGACAGGGACGAGACCCAGTACTTC. It encodes CASSPMDRDETQYF.

This clone was detected a few times. V and J are TRBV5-1 and TRBJ2-1; D gene ambiguous. This CDR3 is 11 amino acids long. Germline V gene sequence: CDR1 SGHRS, CDR2 YFSETQ. Trimming cost V 2 bases and J 3 bases, with 0 bases left between them. The CDR3 region is CASSFYNEQFF. DNA of the CDR3: TGCGCCAGCAGCTTCTACAATGAGCAGTTCTTC.

This chain connects TRBV30 to TRBJ1-5, with a weak D call TRBD1 (6 bases). Trimming removed 0 bases from V and 5 bases from J, with 11 bases in between. Germline V CDR1 and CDR2: GTSNPN, SVGIG (reference sequence). The CDR3 sequence is 14 residues long. CDR3 sequence: CAWSVKGGHQPQHF. The CDR3 DNA is TGTGCCTGGAGTGTAAAGGGGGGTCATCAGCCCCAGCATTTT.

The chain combines TRBV10-3 with TRBJ2-5, with 10 bases matching TRBD1. Germline V CDR1 and CDR2: ENHRY, SYGVKD. Trimming at V came to 7 bases and at J to 2 bases, leaving 4 bases not matched to a gene. The CDR3 runs 14 residues. The CDR3 sequence is CAIMGQGNQETQYF. Here the CDR3 DNA reads TGTGCCATCATGGGACAGGGGAATCAAGAGACCCAGTACTTC.

This clone was seen a handful of times. The chain joins TRBV12-5 to TRBJ1-1; D perhaps matches TRBD1 (6 bases). Trimming shortened V by 0 bases and J by 5 bases, and 13 bases separated the two germline ends. Germline V gives CDR1 LGHNT, CDR2 FRNRAP. The CDR3 is made up of 15 amino acids. CDR3 DNA: TGTGCTAGTGGTTTGGTACGGGTAGGGGGGACTGAAGCTTTCTTT. Protein sequence: CASGLVRVGGTEAFF.